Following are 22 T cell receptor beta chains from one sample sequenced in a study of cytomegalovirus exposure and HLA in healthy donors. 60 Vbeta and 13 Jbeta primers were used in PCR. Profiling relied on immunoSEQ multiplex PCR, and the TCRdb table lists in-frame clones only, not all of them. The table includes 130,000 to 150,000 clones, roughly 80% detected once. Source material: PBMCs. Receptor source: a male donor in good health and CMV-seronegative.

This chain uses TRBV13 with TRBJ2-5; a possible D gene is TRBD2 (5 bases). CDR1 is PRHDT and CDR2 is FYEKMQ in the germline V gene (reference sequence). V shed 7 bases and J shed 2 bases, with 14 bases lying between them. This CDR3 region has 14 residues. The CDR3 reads CASMRHGEQETQYF. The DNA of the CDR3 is TGTGCCAGCATGAGACACGGGGAACAAGAGACCCAGTACTTC.

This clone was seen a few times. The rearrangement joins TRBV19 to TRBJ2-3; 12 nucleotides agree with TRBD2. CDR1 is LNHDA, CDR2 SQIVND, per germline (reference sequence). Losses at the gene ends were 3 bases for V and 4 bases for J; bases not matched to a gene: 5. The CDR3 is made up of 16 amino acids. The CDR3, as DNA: TGTGCCAGTAGTATGGTTCTAGCGGGGGGGGCAGATACGCAGTATTTT. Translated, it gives CASSMVLAGGADTQYF.

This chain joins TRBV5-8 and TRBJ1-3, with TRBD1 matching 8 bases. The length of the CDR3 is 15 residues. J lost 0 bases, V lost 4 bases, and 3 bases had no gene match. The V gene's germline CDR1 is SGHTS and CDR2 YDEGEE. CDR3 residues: CASSRTGGSGNTIYF. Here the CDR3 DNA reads TGTGCCAGCAGCCGCACAGGGGGCTCTGGAAACACCATATATTTT. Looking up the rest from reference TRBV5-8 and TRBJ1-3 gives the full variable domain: EAGVTQSPTHLIKTRGQQATLRCSPISGHTSVYWYQQALGLGLQFLLWYDEGEERNRGNFPPRFSGRQFPNYSSELNVNALELEDSALYLCASSRTGGSGNTIYFGEGSWLTVV.

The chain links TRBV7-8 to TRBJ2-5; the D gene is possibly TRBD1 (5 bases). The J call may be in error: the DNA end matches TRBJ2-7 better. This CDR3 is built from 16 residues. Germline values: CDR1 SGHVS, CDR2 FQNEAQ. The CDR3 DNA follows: TGTGCCAGCAGCGCAGCCGGACATCTGAGCTCCTACGAGCAGTACTTC. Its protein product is CASSAAGHLSSYEQYF.

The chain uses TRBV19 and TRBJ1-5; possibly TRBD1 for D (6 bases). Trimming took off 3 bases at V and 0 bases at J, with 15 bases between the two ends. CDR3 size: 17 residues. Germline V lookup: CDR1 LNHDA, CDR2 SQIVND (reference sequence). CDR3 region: CASSIASHRDSNQPQHF. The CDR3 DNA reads TGTGCCAGTAGTATCGCTTCGCACAGGGATAGCAATCAGCCCCAGCATTTT. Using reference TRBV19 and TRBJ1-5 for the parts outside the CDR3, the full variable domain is DGGITQSPKYLFRKEGQNVTLSCEQNLNHDAMYWYRQDPGQGLRLIYYSQIVNDFQKGDIAEGYSVSREKKESFPLTVTSAQKNPTAFYLCASSIASHRDSNQPQHFGDGTRLSIL.

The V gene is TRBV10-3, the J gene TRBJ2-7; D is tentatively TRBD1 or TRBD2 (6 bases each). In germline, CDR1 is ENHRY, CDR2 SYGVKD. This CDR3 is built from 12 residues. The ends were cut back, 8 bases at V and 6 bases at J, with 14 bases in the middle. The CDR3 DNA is TGTGCCATCCGTGGGGGGCAAGGCGAGCAGTACTTC. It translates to CAIRGGQGEQYF.

The CDR3, as DNA: TGTGCCAGCAGCTCCGTCGGAGTTAGCGGGGTGTACGAGCAGTACTTC. Encoded protein: CASSSVGVSGVYEQYF. The genes are TRBV5-8 and TRBJ2-7, with 8 bases lining up with TRBD2. Per germline, CDR1 SGHTS and CDR2 YDEGEE. Trimming cost V 3 bases and J 4 bases; bases outside gene matches: 12. The length of the CDR3 is 16 residues.

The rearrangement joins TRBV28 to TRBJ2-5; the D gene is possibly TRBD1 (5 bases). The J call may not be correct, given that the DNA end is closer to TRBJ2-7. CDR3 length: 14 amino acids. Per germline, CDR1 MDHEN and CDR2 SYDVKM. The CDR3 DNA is TGTGCCAGCAGAGAGACAGAATACTTTTACGAGCAGTACTTC. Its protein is CASRETEYFYEQYF.

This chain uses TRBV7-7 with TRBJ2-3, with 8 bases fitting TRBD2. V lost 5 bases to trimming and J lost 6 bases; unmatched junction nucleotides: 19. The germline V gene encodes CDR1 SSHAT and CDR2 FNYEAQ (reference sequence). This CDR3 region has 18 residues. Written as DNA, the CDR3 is TGTGCCAGCAGCCCCGGAAGTTGGCGGGAGGAAAGTTCCGATACGCAGTATTTT. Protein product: CASSPGSWREESSDTQYF.

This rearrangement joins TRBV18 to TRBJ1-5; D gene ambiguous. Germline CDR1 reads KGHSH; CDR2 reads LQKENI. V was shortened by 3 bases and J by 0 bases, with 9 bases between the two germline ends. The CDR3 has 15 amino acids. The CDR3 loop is CASSPNGNSNQPQHF. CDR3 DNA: TGTGCCAGCTCACCTAACGGGAATAGCAATCAGCCCCAGCATTTT.

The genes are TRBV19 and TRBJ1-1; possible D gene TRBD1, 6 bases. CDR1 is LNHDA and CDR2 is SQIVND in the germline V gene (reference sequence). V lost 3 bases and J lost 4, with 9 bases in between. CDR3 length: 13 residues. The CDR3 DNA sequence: TGTGCCAGTAGTATGAGGGGGGGCACTGAAGCTTTCTTT. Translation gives CASSMRGGTEAFF.

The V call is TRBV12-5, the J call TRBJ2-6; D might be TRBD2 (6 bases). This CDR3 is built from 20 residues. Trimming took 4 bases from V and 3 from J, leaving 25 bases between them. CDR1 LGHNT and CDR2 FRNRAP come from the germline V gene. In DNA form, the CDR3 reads TGTGCTAGTGGTTGGACAATCCCCGGGACTGCTCCTAGTGGGGCCAACGTCCTGACTTTC. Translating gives CASGWTIPGTAPSGANVLTF.

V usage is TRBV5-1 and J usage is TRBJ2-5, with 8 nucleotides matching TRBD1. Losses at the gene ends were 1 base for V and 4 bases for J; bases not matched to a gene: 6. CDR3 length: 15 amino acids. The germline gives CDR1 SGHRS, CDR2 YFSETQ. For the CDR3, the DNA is TGCGCCAGCAGCTTGCAGGGGGCGGTCAGAGAGACCCAGTACTTC. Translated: CASSLQGAVRETQYF.

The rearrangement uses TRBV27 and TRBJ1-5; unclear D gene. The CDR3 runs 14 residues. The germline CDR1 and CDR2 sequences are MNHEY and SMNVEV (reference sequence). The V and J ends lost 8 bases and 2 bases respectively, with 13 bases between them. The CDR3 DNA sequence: TGTGCCAGCTCGGGTGTCCGGGGCAATCAGCCCCAGCATTTT. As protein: CASSGVRGNQPQHF.

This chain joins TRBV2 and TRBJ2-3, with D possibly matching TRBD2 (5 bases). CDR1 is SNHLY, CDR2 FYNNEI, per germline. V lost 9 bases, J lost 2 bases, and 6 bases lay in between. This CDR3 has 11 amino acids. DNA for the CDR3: TGTGCCAGTCGGGACACAGATACGCAGTATTTT. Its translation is CASRDTDTQYF.

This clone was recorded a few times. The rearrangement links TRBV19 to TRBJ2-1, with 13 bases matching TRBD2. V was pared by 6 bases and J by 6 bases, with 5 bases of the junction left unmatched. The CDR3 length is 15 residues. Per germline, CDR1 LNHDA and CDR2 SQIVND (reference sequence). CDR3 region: CASSPGLAGFNEQFF. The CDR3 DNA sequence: TGTGCCAGTAGCCCGGGACTAGCGGGATTCAATGAGCAGTTCTTC. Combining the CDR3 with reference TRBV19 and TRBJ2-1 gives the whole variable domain DGGITQSPKYLFRKEGQNVTLSCEQNLNHDAMYWYRQDPGQGLRLIYYSQIVNDFQKGDIAEGYSVSREKKESFPLTVTSAQKNPTAFYLCASSPGLAGFNEQFFGPGTRLTVL.

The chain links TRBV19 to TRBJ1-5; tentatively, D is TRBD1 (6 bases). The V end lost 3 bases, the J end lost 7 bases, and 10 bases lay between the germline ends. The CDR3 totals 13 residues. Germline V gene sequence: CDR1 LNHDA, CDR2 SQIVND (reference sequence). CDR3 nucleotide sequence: TGTGCCAGTAGTATCACAGGGCCGCAGCCCCAGCATTTT. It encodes CASSITGPQPQHF.

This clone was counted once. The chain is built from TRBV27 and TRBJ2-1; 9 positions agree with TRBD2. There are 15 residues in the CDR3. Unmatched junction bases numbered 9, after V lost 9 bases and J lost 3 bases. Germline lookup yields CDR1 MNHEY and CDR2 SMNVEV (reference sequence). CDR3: CASKIAGVGYNEQFF. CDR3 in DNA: TGTGCCAGTAAAATAGCGGGAGTCGGCTACAATGAGCAGTTCTTC.

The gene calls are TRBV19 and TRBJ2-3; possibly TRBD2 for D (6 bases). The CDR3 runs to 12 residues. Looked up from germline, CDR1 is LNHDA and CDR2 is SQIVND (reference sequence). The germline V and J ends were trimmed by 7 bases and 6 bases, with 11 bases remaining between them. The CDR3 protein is CASTDGRDTQYF. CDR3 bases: TGTGCCAGTACCGATGGGAGGGATACGCAGTATTTT.

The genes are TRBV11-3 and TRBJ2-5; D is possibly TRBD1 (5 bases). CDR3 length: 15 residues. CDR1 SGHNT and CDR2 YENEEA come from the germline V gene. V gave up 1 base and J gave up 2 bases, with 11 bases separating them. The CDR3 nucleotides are TGTGCCAGCAGCTTAGGGGGTACAGGTCAAGAGACCCAGTACTTC. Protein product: CASSLGGTGQETQYF.

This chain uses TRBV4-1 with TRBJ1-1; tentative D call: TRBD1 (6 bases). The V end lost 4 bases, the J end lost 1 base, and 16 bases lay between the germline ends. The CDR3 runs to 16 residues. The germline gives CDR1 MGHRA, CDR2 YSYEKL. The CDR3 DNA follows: TGCGCCAGCAGCCGAGGACGGGGGGCCTCGAACACTGAAGCTTTCTTT. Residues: CASSRGRGASNTEAFF.

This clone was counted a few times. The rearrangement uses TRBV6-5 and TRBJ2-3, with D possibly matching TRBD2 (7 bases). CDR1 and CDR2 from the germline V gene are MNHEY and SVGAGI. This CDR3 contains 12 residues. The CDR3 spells CAAGSLKGAQYF. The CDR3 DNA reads TGTGCAGCGGGATCCCTAAAGGGGGCGCAGTATTTT.